This T cell receptor (beta chain) was observed in a study of blood T cell repertoires in COVID-19. Germline values: CDR1 KGHSH, CDR2 LQKENI. V shed 5 bases and J shed 3 bases, with 17 bases lying between them. CDR3 size: 15 residues. The authors' processing: Scientists estimated how many nucleated cells there were by amplifying reference gene primers. Profiling relied on immunoSEQ multiplex PCR, and the TCRdb table lists in-frame clones only, not all of them. That table furnishes V, J and clone size, whereas the DNA furnished D and trimming. The sample lists tens of thousands of clones, roughly 85% seen once, with approximately 12% in the top ten.

Sequenced sample: peripheral blood. The chain couples TRBV18 to TRBJ2-7; the D gene is possibly TRBD1 (6 bases). This TCR came from a human donor in a cohort sampled during active COVID-19. The CDR3 loop reads CASSRVAQGNYEQYF. CDR3 nucleotides: TGTGCCAGCTCAAGAGTCGCACAGGGCAACTACGAGCAGTACTTC. Variable domain in full (rest from reference TRBV18 and TRBJ2-7): NAGVMQNPRHLVRRRGQEARLRCSPMKGHSHVYWYRQLPEEGLKFMVYLQKENIIDESGMPKERFSAEFPKEGPSILRIQQVVRGDSAAYFCASSRVAQGNYEQYFGPGTRLTVT.